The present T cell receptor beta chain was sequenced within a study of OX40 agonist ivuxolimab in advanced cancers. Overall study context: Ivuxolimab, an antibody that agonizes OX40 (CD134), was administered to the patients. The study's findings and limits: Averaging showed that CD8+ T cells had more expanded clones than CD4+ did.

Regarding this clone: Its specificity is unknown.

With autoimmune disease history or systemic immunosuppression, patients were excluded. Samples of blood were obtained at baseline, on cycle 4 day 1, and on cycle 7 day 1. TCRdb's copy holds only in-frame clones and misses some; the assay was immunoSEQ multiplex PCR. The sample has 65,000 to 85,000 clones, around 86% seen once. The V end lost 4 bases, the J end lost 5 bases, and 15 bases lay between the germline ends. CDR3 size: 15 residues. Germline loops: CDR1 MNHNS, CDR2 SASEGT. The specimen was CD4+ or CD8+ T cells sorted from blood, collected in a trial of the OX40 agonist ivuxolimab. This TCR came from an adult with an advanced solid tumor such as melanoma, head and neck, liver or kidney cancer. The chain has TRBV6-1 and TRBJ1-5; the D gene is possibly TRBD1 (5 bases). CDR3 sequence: CASSAGLRGYQPQHF. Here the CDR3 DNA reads TGTGCCAGCAGTGCCGGGCTAAGGGGATATCAGCCCCAGCATTTT.